This is a list of T cell receptor beta chains from one sample in a study of T-cell reconstitution after alpha-beta-depleted transplantation in children. MiXCR, applied by TCRdb to the PCR reads, yields one record per CDR3 protein. The data hold about 200,000 distinct CDR3 sequences, with about 14% observed a single time. The sample here was PBMCs from the stem cell graft donor, taken from the stem cell graft. The receptors come from a human donor who donated a stem cell graft to a child with acute lymphoblastic leukemia. Both conserved end residues are part of each CDR3. A D gene is named only where the DNA matches it firmly. Rows give clone size only sometimes, using once, few, many, or a class for an expanded clone.

d_call	v_call	j_call	clone_size	cdr3_aa	cdr3_nt
TRBD1	TRBV12-3/TRBV12-4	TRBJ1-2	many	CASSRGQGESGYTF	TGTGCCAGCAGCCGGGGACAGGGGGAGAGTGGCTACACCTTC
NA	TRBV7-9	TRBJ2-2	many	CASSMDSLAGRRRRLFF	TGTGCCAGCAGCATGGACAGCCTCGCAGGACGCAGGAGAAGGTTGTTTTTT
NA	TRBV4-1	TRBJ2-1	many	CASSQEMGLKNEQFF	TGCGCCAGCAGCCAAGAGATGGGCCTTAAGAATGAGCAGTTCTTC
NA	TRBV6-5	TRBJ2-5	NA	CASSFLGEETQYF	TGTGCCAGCAGTTTCTTGGGGGAAGAGACCCAGTACTTC
NA	TRBV6-5	TRBJ1-6	many	CASSLGGERHNSPLHF	TGTGCCAGCAGTTTAGGGGGGGAAAGACATAATTCACCCCTCCACTTT
TRBD1	TRBV5-1	TRBJ1-2	many	CASSYSPGTGPVYGYTF	TGCGCCAGCAGCTACTCCCCCGGGACAGGTCCTGTCTATGGCTACACCTTC
TRBD2	TRBV20-1	TRBJ2-7	many	CSARDRRTSGWVVNSYEQYF	TGCAGTGCTAGAGATCGTAGGACTAGCGGGTGGGTGGTAAACTCCTACGAGCAGTACTTC
TRBD1	TRBV5-1	TRBJ1-1	many	CASSHDRGAEAFF	TGCGCCAGCAGCCATGACAGGGGCGCTGAAGCTTTCTTT
NA	TRBV20-1	TRBJ1-1	few	CSARNTVLNTEAFF	TGCAGTGCTAGGAATACGGTGCTGAACACTGAAGCTTTCTTT
TRBD1	TRBV7-2	TRBJ1-1	many	CASSLNGRGLTEAFF	TGTGCCAGCAGCTTAAATGGCAGGGGGCTTACTGAAGCTTTCTTT
NA	TRBV19	TRBJ1-5	once	CASSPYGVSNQPQHF	TGTGCCAGTAGCCCCTATGGGGTTAGCAATCAGCCCCAGCATTTT
TRBD2	TRBV20-1	TRBJ2-7	few	CSATIPAGPLAGRSSYEQYF	TGCAGTGCCACGATACCGGCGGGACCTTTAGCGGGCCGGAGCTCCTACGAGCAGTACTTC
TRBD1	TRBV6-5	TRBJ1-5	many	CASSYPGQGRQPQHF	TGTGCCAGCAGTTACCCCGGACAGGGGAGGCAGCCCCAGCATTTT
NA	TRBV11-3	TRBJ2-7	many	CASSAQDNEQYF	TGTGCCAGCAGCGCCCAAGACAACGAGCAGTACTTC
NA	TRBV7-2	TRBJ2-7	many	CASSDRQRYEQYF	TGTGCCAGCAGCGACCGACAGCGTTACGAGCAGTACTTC
TRBD2	TRBV10-3	TRBJ2-7	many	CAIRLSGRGEIYEQYF	TGTGCCATCAGGCTAAGCGGGAGGGGTGAAATCTACGAGCAGTACTTC
NA	TRBV20-1	TRBJ2-3	NA	CSARAGGLPTDTQYF	TGCAGTGCTAGAGCAGGGGGGCTACCCACAGATACGCAGTATTTT
TRBD2	TRBV5-1	TRBJ2-7	NA	CASSWSGTTYEQYF	TGCGCCAGCAGCTGGTCCGGGACTACCTACGAGCAGTACTTC
NA	TRBV7-9	TRBJ2-2	many	CASRGRQANTGELFF	TGTGCCAGCAGGGGTCGACAGGCGAACACCGGGGAGCTGTTTTTT
NA	TRBV5-1	TRBJ2-3	many	CASRSGAIGDTQYF	TGCGCCAGCAGATCTGGGGCGATTGGGGATACGCAGTATTTT
NA	TRBV20-1	TRBJ2-1	many	CSATPFWAGRLWDNEQFF	TGCAGTGCTACACCATTTTGGGCGGGAAGGCTCTGGGACAATGAGCAGTTCTTC
NA	TRBV6-1	TRBJ2-5	NA	CASSEVPGNLQETQYF	TGTGCCAGCAGTGAAGTGCCAGGGAATCTCCAAGAGACCCAGTACTTC
TRBD2	TRBV20-1	TRBJ2-7	many	CSARISGRPTYEQYF	TGCAGTGCTAGAATTAGCGGGAGGCCCACCTACGAGCAGTACTTC
TRBD1	TRBV5-1	TRBJ2-7	NA	CASRATYGTALYEQYF	TGCGCCAGTCGTGCCACTTACGGGACAGCTCTCTACGAGCAGTACTTC
NA	TRBV5-6	TRBJ1-1	NA	CASSLVGQRNTEAFF	TGTGCCAGCAGCTTGGTTGGACAGAGGAACACTGAAGCTTTCTTT
NA	TRBV6-5	TRBJ2-1	many	CASSYSNTAREQFF	TGTGCCAGCAGTTACTCGAACACCGCCCGTGAGCAGTTCTTC
TRBD2	TRBV5-1	TRBJ2-7	few	CASSTGLAGGEQYF	TGCGCCAGCAGCACGGGACTAGCGGGCGGCGAGCAGTACTTC
NA	TRBV28	TRBJ1-5	NA	CASRRLGNQPQHF	TGTGCCAGCCGGCGGCTTGGGAATCAGCCCCAGCATTTT
TRBD1	TRBV29-1	TRBJ1-2	many	CSVYRGNGYTF	TGCAGCGTGTACAGGGGAAATGGCTACACCTTC
TRBD1	TRBV7-6	TRBJ2-6	NA	CASSLDDRVNGANVLTF	TGTGCCAGCAGCTTAGACGACAGGGTGAATGGGGCCAACGTCCTGACTTTC
NA	TRBV4-1	TRBJ2-1	many	CASSQDTFKRIYNEQFF	TGCGCCAGCAGCCAAGATACTTTTAAGCGGATTTACAATGAGCAGTTCTTC
NA	TRBV19	TRBJ1-4	many	CASSIETVNEKLFF	TGTGCCAGTAGTATCGAGACAGTTAATGAAAAACTGTTTTTT
NA	TRBV5-1	TRBJ1-1	NA	CASSLGGPSDSMNTEAFF	TGCGCCAGCAGCTTGGGAGGGCCCTCTGATAGCATGAACACTGAAGCTTTCTTT
NA	TRBV12-3/TRBV12-4	TRBJ2-2	many	CASSPVRTGELFF	TGTGCCAGCAGTCCCGTACGGACCGGGGAGCTGTTTTTT
TRBD1	TRBV4-1	TRBJ1-2	few	CASSQVFLRRQGKGEEYGYTF	TGCGCCAGCAGCCAAGTATTCCTCAGAAGACAGGGGAAAGGTGAAGAATATGGCTACACCTTC
NA	TRBV24-1	TRBJ1-2	NA	CATSDIGGAEGYTF	TGTGCCACCAGTGATATAGGTGGCGCGGAGGGCTACACCTTC
NA	TRBV12-3/TRBV12-4	TRBJ2-2	many	CASSFYRPNTGELFF	TGTGCCAGCAGTTTCTACAGACCGAACACCGGGGAGCTGTTTTTT
NA	TRBV5-1	TRBJ2-1	NA	CASSPKDSSYNEQFF	TGCGCCAGCAGCCCAAAGGACAGTTCCTACAATGAGCAGTTCTTC
TRBD1	TRBV6-5	TRBJ2-3	many	CASSPTGVGDTQYF	TGTGCCAGCAGTCCAACAGGGGTGGGAGATACGCAGTATTTT
NA	TRBV29-1	TRBJ1-1	many	CSYELDTEAFF	TGCAGTTACGAGTTAGACACTGAAGCTTTCTTT
TRBD2	TRBV11-1	TRBJ2-3	many	CASSDADKRERSTDTQYF	TGTGCCAGCAGCGACGCGGATAAGCGGGAGAGGAGCACAGATACGCAGTATTTT
NA	TRBV7-2	TRBJ1-1	NA	CASSLDGAQDTEAFF	TGTGCCAGCAGCTTAGACGGGGCGCAGGACACTGAAGCTTTCTTT
TRBD2	TRBV11-2	TRBJ2-5	many	CASSSRGLAGSQYF	TGTGCCAGCAGCTCCCGTGGACTAGCGGGAAGCCAGTACTTC
TRBD1	TRBV29-1	TRBJ1-4	many	CSVGDRADEKLFF	TGCAGCGTTGGAGACAGGGCGGATGAAAAACTGTTTTTT
NA	TRBV7-9	TRBJ1-5	NA	CASSLSDNQPQHF	TGTGCCAGCAGCTTGTCGGACAATCAGCCCCAGCATTTT
NA	TRBV5-1	TRBJ2-1	few	CASALGVGGYEQFF	TGCGCCAGCGCTTTGGGGGTAGGGGGGTATGAGCAGTTCTTC